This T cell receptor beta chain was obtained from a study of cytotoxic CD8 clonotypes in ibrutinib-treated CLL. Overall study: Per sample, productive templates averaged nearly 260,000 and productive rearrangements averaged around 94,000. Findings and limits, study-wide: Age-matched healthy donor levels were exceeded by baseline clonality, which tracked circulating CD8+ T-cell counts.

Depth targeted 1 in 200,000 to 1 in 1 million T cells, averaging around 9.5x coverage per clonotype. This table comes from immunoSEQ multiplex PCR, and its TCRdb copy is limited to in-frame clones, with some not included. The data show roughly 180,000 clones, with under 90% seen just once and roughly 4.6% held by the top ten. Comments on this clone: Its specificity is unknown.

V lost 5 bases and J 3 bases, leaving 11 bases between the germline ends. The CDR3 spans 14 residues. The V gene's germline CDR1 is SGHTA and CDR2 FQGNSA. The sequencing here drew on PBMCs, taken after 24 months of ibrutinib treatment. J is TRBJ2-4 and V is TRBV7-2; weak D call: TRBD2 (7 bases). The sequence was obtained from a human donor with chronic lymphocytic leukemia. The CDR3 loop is CASSGGGYKNIQYF. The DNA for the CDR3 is TGTGCCAGCAGCGGCGGGGGCTACAAAAACATTCAGTACTTC.